The 17 T cell receptor beta chains below were found in one sample sequenced in a study of T-cell memory formation after mild COVID-19. TCRdb ran MiXCR on the 5' RACE reads and lists one entry per CDR3 protein. The repertoire includes under 700,000 distinct CDR3 sequences, roughly 22% of them detected once, and under 15% sits in the top ten. Sequencing was carried out using PBMCs or a T cell subset sorted from them (not recorded which). Receptors were obtained from an adult woman who had mild COVID-19 (a few samples of this study predate the infection). Cell type and time point are not known.

The chain carries TRBV5-6 and TRBJ1-3; no reliable D call. Per germline, CDR1 SGHDT and CDR2 YYEEEE. Trimming stripped 2 bases from V and 0 bases from J, with 9 bases between. The CDR3 length is 15 residues. CDR3 in amino acids: CASSFFRSSGNTIYF. As DNA, the CDR3 is TGTGCCAGCAGCTTTTTCCGGAGCTCTGGAAACACCATATATTTT.

The chain joins TRBV5-1 to TRBJ2-3; TRBD2 is a possible D gene (5 bases). Per germline, CDR1 SGHRS and CDR2 YFSETQ. V lost 2 bases, J lost 0 bases, and 7 bases lay in between. This CDR3 has 14 amino acids. DNA for the CDR3: TGCGCCAGCAGCTTCGGGGATAGCACAGATACGCAGTATTTT. Encoded protein: CASSFGDSTDTQYF.

The gene calls are TRBV4-3 and TRBJ2-5; TRBD2 matches at 14 bases. V lost 4 bases, J lost 2 bases, and 3 bases stayed unmatched. In germline, CDR1 is LGHNA, CDR2 YSLEER. This CDR3 region has 16 residues. CDR3 loop: CASSRLAGGAQETQYF. CDR3 nucleotide sequence: TGCGCCAGCAGCCGACTAGCGGGAGGGGCACAAGAGACCCAGTACTTC.

In this sample, this clonotype turned up a few times. The rearrangement links TRBV5-5 to TRBJ2-2; D perhaps matches TRBD2 (7 bases). Germline values: CDR1 SGHKS, CDR2 YYEKEE (reference sequence). Trimming cost V 3 bases and J 3 bases, with 9 bases left between them. The CDR3 is made up of 14 amino acids. The CDR3 nucleotides are TGTGCCAGCAGCTCCGGGGGGCACACCGGGGAGCTGTTTTTT. Amino acid sequence: CASSSGGHTGELFF.

This chain uses TRBV27 with TRBJ1-6, with D maybe TRBD1 (5 bases). The CDR3 has 18 amino acids. Germline CDR1 reads MNHEY; CDR2 reads SMNVEV (reference sequence). The V and J ends lost 5 bases and 2 bases respectively, with 19 bases between them. The CDR3 DNA follows: TGTGCCAGCAGTCGGCTTACGGCAGGGAACCCCTATAATTCACCCCTCCACTTT. Amino acid sequence: CASSRLTAGNPYNSPLHF.

V usage is TRBV18 and J usage is TRBJ2-5; D not certain. The CDR3 loop spans 14 amino acids. CDR1 and CDR2 (germline): KGHSH, LQKENI. V lost 4 bases, J lost 5 bases, and 14 bases lay in between. CDR3 nucleotide sequence: TGTGCCAGCTCACGAGACTGGGATAGGGAGACCCAGTACTTC. Encoded protein: CASSRDWDRETQYF.

This sequence joins TRBV7-9 and TRBJ2-3; 7 bases are shared with TRBD1. V was pared by 8 bases and J by 2 bases, with 13 bases of the junction left unmatched. The germline CDR1 and CDR2 sequences are SEHNR and FQNEAQ (reference sequence). The CDR3 consists of 16 residues. CDR3 sequence: CASPSEGGLITDTQYF. The CDR3 nucleotides are TGTGCCAGCCCCTCGGAAGGGGGCCTTATCACAGATACGCAGTATTTT.

V gene TRBV5-6 combines with J gene TRBJ1-2; 10 nucleotides agree with TRBD1. Trimming at V came to 2 bases and at J to 6 bases, leaving 4 bases not matched to a gene. Germline V CDR1 and CDR2: SGHDT, YYEEEE. This CDR3 region has 14 residues. CDR3 in DNA: TGTGCCAGCAGCTTCGGACAGGGGGTTCATGGCTACACCTTC. Translating gives CASSFGQGVHGYTF. The whole variable domain, filled in from reference TRBV5-6 and TRBJ1-2, reads DAGVTQSPTHLIKTRGQQVTLRCSPKSGHDTVSWYQQALGQGPQFIFQYYEEEERQRGNFPDRFSGHQFPNYSSELNVNALLLGDSALYLCASSFGQGVHGYTFGSGTRLTVV.

The genes are TRBV4-3 and TRBJ1-6; D ambiguous. Germline CDR1 is LGHNA and CDR2 is YSLEER. Trimming shortened V by 2 bases and J by 7 bases, and 9 bases separated the two germline ends. The CDR3 has 14 residues. The CDR3 DNA follows: TGCGCCAGCAGCCAACTGCAATCCAATTCACCCCTCCACTTT. It is translated as CASSQLQSNSPLHF.

There are a few counts of this clonotype. The chain uses TRBV24-1 and TRBJ2-7; D may be TRBD1 (5 bases). Trimming stripped 3 bases from V and 6 bases from J, with 17 bases between. Germline V gene data show CDR1 as KGHDR and CDR2 as SFDVKD. This CDR3 spans 15 amino acids. CDR3 region: CATSDRQGLIAEQYF. CDR3 coding DNA: TGTGCCACCAGTGATAGGCAGGGATTGATCGCCGAGCAGTACTTC.

The CDR3 spells CASSPPGGPRRDTEAFF. The CDR3 DNA is TGTGCCAGCAGCCCCCCGGGGGGTCCACGGCGGGACACTGAAGCTTTCTTT. The genes are TRBV5-4 and TRBJ1-1; TRBD1 might be the D (5 bases). Germline V CDR1 and CDR2: SGHNT, YYREEE (reference sequence). The V gene lost 4 bases and the J gene lost 3 bases, with 22 bases spanning the gap. The CDR3 runs to 17 residues. Based on the CDR3 plus reference TRBV5-4 and TRBJ1-1, the full variable domain is ETGVTQSPTHLIKTRGQQVTLRCSSQSGHNTVSWYQQALGQGPQFIFQYYREEENGRGNFPPRFSGLQFPNYSSELNVNALELDDSALYLCASSPPGGPRRDTEAFFGQGTRLTVV.

This clonotype was seen only a few times. The rearrangement links TRBV5-1 to TRBJ2-3, with a tentative D call TRBD2 (6 bases). Trimming removed 4 bases at V and 2 bases at J, with 14 bases between. Germline CDR1 and CDR2: SGHRS and YFSETQ. The CDR3 sequence is 15 residues long. CDR3 in DNA: TGCGCCAGCAGCGGGGGACTCTTTATCACAGATACGCAGTATTTT. As protein: CASSGGLFITDTQYF.

This clonotype has more than one count but fewer than ten. J is TRBJ2-3 and V is TRBV12-3 or TRBV12-4; tentative D call: TRBD2 (6 bases). With 3 bases removed from V and 6 bases from J, the gap between germline ends came to 10 bases. This CDR3 is 13 amino acids long. The CDR3 spells CASSFGGFDTQYF. The CDR3 DNA reads as TGTGCCAGCAGTTTTGGGGGGTTTGATACGCAGTATTTT.

The sample holds a few counts of this clonotype. V is TRBV19 and J is TRBJ1-2, with 9 positions matching TRBD1. Germline lookup yields CDR1 LNHDA and CDR2 SQIVND (reference sequence). V lost 4 bases and J lost 2; bases outside the gene matches: 5. This CDR3 has 15 amino acids. The CDR3 loop reads CASSRTGTGNYGYTF. The CDR3 nucleotides are TGTGCCAGTAGTAGAACCGGGACAGGGAACTATGGCTACACCTTC.

This clonotype has more than one count but fewer than ten. Here the CDR3 reads CASSYSLGGTQYF. The CDR3 DNA is TGTGCCAGCAGTTACTCTCTGGGGGGGACCCAGTACTTC. The rearrangement uses TRBV6-5 and TRBJ2-5; D is perhaps TRBD2 (6 bases). The ends were cut back, 0 bases at V and 7 bases at J, with 9 bases in the middle. This CDR3 region has 13 residues. Germline CDR1 and CDR2: MNHEY and SVGAGI.

This clonotype showed up just a few times. The chain carries TRBV11-1 and TRBJ1-3; tentative D call: TRBD1 (6 bases). Germline V gives CDR1 SGHAT, CDR2 FQDESV (reference sequence). Trimming cost V 4 bases and J 1 base, with 8 bases left between them. The CDR3 extends over 14 amino acids. The CDR3 DNA is TGTGCCAGCAGCTCGGGGACATCTGGAAACACCATATATTTT. This codes for CASSSGTSGNTIYF.

V usage is TRBV7-2 and J usage is TRBJ1-1; D is possibly TRBD1 (5 bases). This CDR3 contains 15 residues. V dropped 1 base and J dropped 7 bases, with 16 bases sitting between them. The V gene's germline CDR1 is SGHTA and CDR2 FQGNSA. CDR3 in amino acids: CASSLVGVGQVEAFF. The DNA for the CDR3 is TGTGCCAGCAGCTTAGTAGGTGTGGGGCAGGTTGAAGCTTTCTTT.